A selection of T cell receptor beta chains follows, all from one sample in a study of blood T cell repertoires in COVID-19. Some clones are missing from TCRdb's copy, which holds only in-frame ones; the method was immunoSEQ multiplex PCR. The table lists over 200,000 clones, around 90% of them singletons. Sequencing used peripheral blood. These receptor sequences come from a man aged 25-45 years with COVID-19, enrolled during active disease. The CDR3 runs from the conserved cysteine through the conserved F or W. D genes are given only for firm matches.

d_gene: TRBD1
v_gene: TRBV11-2
j_gene: TRBJ1-3
CDR3aa: CASSLTGYSGNTIYF

d_gene: TRBD1
v_gene: TRBV11-2
j_gene: TRBJ1-1
CDR3aa: CASSFWDRDAEAFF

d_gene: TRBD1
v_gene: TRBV9
j_gene: TRBJ2-3
CDR3aa: CASSVGGRGTDTQYF

d_gene: TRBD2
v_gene: TRBV4-2
j_gene: TRBJ2-5
CDR3aa: CASSQGQLAGGLQETQYF

d_gene: TRBD1
v_gene: TRBV5-1
j_gene: TRBJ2-1
CDR3aa: CASRPGQGSYNEQFF

d_gene: TRBD1
v_gene: TRBV7-7
j_gene: TRBJ2-7
CDR3aa: CASSLFVTGGYEQYF

d_gene: TRBD2
v_gene: TRBV4-2
j_gene: TRBJ2-7
CDR3aa: CASSQRLAGGPLYEQYF

d_gene: TRBD2
v_gene: TRBV28
j_gene: TRBJ2-7
CDR3aa: CASSFLAGVYEQYF

d_gene: -
v_gene: TRBV6-5
j_gene: TRBJ2-7
CDR3aa: CASSYSGLREQYF

d_gene: TRBD1
v_gene: TRBV19
j_gene: TRBJ1-3
CDR3aa: CASGNGQGQYTIYF

d_gene: TRBD1
v_gene: TRBV6-5
j_gene: TRBJ2-1
CDR3aa: CASSYLGQGINNEQFF

d_gene: TRBD2
v_gene: TRBV6-5
j_gene: TRBJ2-3
CDR3aa: CASSSALSGAADTQYF

d_gene: -
v_gene: TRBV2
j_gene: TRBJ1-2
CDR3aa: CASSEGLYGYTF

d_gene: -
v_gene: TRBV14
j_gene: TRBJ2-1
CDR3aa: CASSQDRRSNSYNEQFF

d_gene: -
v_gene: TRBV10-3
j_gene: TRBJ1-2
CDR3aa: CAISAGGDGYTF

d_gene: TRBD2
v_gene: TRBV19
j_gene: TRBJ2-7
CDR3aa: CASSPGLAGGQEQYF

d_gene: -
v_gene: TRBV15
j_gene: TRBJ1-6
CDR3aa: CATSLTAGMGNSPLHF

d_gene: -
v_gene: TRBV29-1
j_gene: TRBJ2-1
CDR3aa: CSVLTGSSYNEQFF

d_gene: TRBD1
v_gene: TRBV5-1
j_gene: TRBJ2-5
CDR3aa: CASSFLGQGAKTQYF

d_gene: -
v_gene: TRBV29-1
j_gene: TRBJ1-4
CDR3aa: CSVELGATNEKLFF

d_gene: -
v_gene: TRBV11-1
j_gene: TRBJ1-1
CDR3aa: CASSFSRGNTEAFF

d_gene: -
v_gene: TRBV3-1/TRBV3-2
j_gene: TRBJ1-2
CDR3aa: CASSQGLGTPGYGYTF

d_gene: -
v_gene: TRBV5-4
j_gene: TRBJ2-3
CDR3aa: CASRPGGGGMTDTQYF